This TCR beta chain stems from a study of blood T cell repertoires in COVID-19. Study-level information: Italy, Spain and the United States were the sources of the convalescent and acute COVID-19 samples.

The ends lost 5 bases at V and 3 bases at J; junction bases unmatched: 9. From germline, CDR1 is SGHVS and CDR2 FNYEAQ. The CDR3 has 16 residues. Profiling relied on immunoSEQ multiplex PCR, and the TCRdb table lists in-frame clones only, not all of them. The sample includes 300,000 to 400,000 clones, approximately 87% of them seen just once. This sequence originates from a woman aged 50 to 60 with COVID-19, enrolled during active disease. The genes are TRBV7-6 and TRBJ1-3; 8 bases fit TRBD1. The sample was peripheral blood. The CDR3 loop is CASSRFDRGVGNTIYF. In nucleotides, the CDR3 is TGTGCCAGCAGCCGCTTCGACAGGGGTGTTGGAAACACCATATATTTT.